These T cell receptor beta chains were read from a single sample in a study of T cells in Graves' hyperthyroidism and ophthalmopathy. TCRdb re-called the multiplex PCR reads with MiXCR, one entry per CDR3 protein. The sample gives fewer than 900,000 distinct CDR3 sequences, about a sixth of which show up once; roughly 8% is in the top ten. Material for sequencing was blood. The receptors derive from a young man with Graves' hyperthyroidism. CDR3s leave out the opening cysteine and the closing phenylalanine or tryptophan. The order of the fields is V gene, J gene, CDR3 protein.

TRBV10-3	TRBJ2-4	AISESTGNIQY
TRBV29-1	TRBJ1-5	SVRQGIGNQPQH
TRBV19	TRBJ2-7	ASSRRGNEQY
TRBV20-1	TRBJ2-1	SARDIGTSGAEQF
TRBV2	TRBJ2-5	ASSVSSGTQTQY
TRBV27	TRBJ1-1	ASSLSVQGLAF
TRBV15	TRBJ2-2	ATSRSRFSGGELF
TRBV2	TRBJ2-1	ASKSLPGLVIGEQF
TRBV29-1	TRBJ2-1	SVTAGVSYKEQF
TRBV5-1	TRBJ2-7	ASSSPGLAGDVYEQY
TRBV25-1	TRBJ1-1	ASSPRGTDTEAF
TRBV18	TRBJ2-1	ASSPPTTFSSYNEQF
TRBV7-7	TRBJ2-3	ASSPYPDTQY
TRBV27	TRBJ2-1	ASSLSGTSYNEQF
TRBV5-1	TRBJ2-2	ASSSGDRGGTGELF
TRBV12-3/TRBV12-4	TRBJ2-4	ASSFRRIAKNIQY
TRBV12-3/TRBV12-4	TRBJ1-2	ASSPDGREAGGYA
TRBV20-1	TRBJ2-3	SASRGADTQY
TRBV6-1	TRBJ2-7	ASSGFYEQY
TRBV19	TRBJ1-1	ASSISSLNTEAF
TRBV18	TRBJ2-5	ASSPDRVEETQY
TRBV6-1	TRBJ2-7	ASISIGTPYEQY